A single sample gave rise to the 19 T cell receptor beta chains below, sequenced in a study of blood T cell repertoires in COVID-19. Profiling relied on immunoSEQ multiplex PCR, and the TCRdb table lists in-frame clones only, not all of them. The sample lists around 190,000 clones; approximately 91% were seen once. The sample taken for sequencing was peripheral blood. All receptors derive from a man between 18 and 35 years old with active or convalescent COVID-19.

The CDR3 region has the DNA TGTGCCACCAGTGATCGGACAGGAGCTTTATACAATGAGCAGTTCTTC. Translation: CATSDRTGALYNEQFF. The chain has TRBV24-1 and TRBJ2-1, with TRBD1 identical over 7 bases. This CDR3 is built from 16 residues. V was pared by 3 bases and J by 4 bases, with 8 bases of the junction left unmatched. In germline, CDR1 is KGHDR, CDR2 SFDVKD.

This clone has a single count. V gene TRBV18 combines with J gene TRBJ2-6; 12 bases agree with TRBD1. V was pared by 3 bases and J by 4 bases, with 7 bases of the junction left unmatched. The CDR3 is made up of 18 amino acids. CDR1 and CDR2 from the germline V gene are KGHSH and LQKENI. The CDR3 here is CASSPPGQGAWGANVLTF. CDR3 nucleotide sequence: TGTGCCAGCTCACCCCCGGGACAGGGGGCATGGGGGGCCAACGTCCTGACTTTC. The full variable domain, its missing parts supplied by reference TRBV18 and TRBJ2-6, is NAGVMQNPRHLVRRRGQEARLRCSPMKGHSHVYWYRQLPEEGLKFMVYLQKENIIDESGMPKERFSAEFPKEGPSILRIQQVVRGDSAAYFCASSPPGQGAWGANVLTFGAGSRLTVL.

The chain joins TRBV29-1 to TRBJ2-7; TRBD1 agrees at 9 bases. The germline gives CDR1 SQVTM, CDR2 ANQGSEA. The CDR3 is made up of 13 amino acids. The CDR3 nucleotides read TGCGGAGTTCGGACAGGGGTGTCCTACGAGCAGTACTTC. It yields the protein CGVRTGVSYEQYF.

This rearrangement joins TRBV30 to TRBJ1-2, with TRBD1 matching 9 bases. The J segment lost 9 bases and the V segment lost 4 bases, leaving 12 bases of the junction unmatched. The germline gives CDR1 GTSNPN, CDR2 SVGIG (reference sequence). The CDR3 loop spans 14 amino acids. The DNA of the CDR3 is TGTGCCTGGAAACGTCCCGGACAGGGGAGACGCTACACCTTC. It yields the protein CAWKRPGQGRRYTF.

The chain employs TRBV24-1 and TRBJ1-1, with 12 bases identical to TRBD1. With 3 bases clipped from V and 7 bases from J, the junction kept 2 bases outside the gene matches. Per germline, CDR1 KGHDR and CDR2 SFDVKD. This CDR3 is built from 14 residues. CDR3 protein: CATSDGTGGVEAFF. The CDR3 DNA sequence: TGTGCCACCAGTGATGGGACAGGGGGCGTTGAAGCTTTCTTT.

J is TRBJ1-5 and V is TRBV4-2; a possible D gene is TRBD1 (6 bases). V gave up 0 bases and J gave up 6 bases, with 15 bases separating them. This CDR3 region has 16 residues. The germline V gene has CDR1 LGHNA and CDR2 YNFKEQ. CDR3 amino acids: CASSQDLAGVGQPQHF. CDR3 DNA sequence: TGTGCCAGCAGCCAAGATCTGGCAGGGGTGGGTCAGCCCCAGCATTTT.

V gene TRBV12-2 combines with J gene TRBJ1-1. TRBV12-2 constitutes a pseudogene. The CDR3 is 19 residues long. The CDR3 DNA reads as TGTGCAAGTCGCTTATCGTCTAACTTAGGCGGCAGAGAGAACACTGAAGCTTTCTTT. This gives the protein CASRLSSNLGGRENTEAFF.

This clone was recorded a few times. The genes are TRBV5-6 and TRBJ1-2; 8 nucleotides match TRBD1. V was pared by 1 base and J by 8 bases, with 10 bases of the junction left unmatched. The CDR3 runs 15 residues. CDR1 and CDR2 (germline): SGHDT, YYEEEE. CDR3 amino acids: CASSLREQGVKGYTF. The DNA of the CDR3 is TGTGCCAGCAGCTTGAGGGAACAGGGGGTGAAGGGCTACACCTTC.

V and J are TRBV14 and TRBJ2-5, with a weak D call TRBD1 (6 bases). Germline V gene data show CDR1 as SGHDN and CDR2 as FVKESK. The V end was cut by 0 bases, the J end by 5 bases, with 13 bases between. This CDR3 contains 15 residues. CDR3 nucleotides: TGTGCCAGCAGCCAAGAAGGGCAGGGGCAGGAGACCCAGTACTTC. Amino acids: CASSQEGQGQETQYF.

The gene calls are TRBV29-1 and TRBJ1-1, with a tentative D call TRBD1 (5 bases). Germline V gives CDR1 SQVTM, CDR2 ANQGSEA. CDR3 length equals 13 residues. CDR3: CTAFPTVNTEAFF. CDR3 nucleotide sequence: TGCACCGCGTTCCCGACAGTAAACACTGAAGCTTTCTTT.

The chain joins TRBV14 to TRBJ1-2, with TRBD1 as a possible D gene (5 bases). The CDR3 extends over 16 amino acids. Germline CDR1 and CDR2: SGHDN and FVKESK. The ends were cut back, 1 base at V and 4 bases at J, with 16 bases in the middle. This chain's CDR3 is CASSQGSGGRIYGYTF. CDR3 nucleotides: TGTGCCAGCAGCCAAGGATCCGGGGGTCGGATCTATGGCTACACCTTC. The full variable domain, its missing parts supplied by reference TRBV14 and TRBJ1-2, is EAGVTQFPSHSVIEKGQTVTLRCDPISGHDNLYWYRRVMGKEIKFLLHFVKESKQDESGMPNNRFLAERTGGTYSTLKVQPAELEDSGVYFCASSQGSGGRIYGYTFGSGTRLTVV.

CDR3: CASSHGTGAGELFF. Here the CDR3 DNA reads TGTGCCAGCAGCCATGGGACAGGGGCCGGGGAGCTGTTTTTT. The rearrangement links TRBV3-1 (or the pseudogene TRBV3-2) to TRBJ2-2, with 10 bases fitting TRBD1. The junction had 1 base not matched to a gene; V was cut back by 3 bases and J by 6 bases. CDR1 is LGHDT and CDR2 is YNNKEL in the germline V gene (reference sequence). The CDR3 is made up of 14 amino acids.

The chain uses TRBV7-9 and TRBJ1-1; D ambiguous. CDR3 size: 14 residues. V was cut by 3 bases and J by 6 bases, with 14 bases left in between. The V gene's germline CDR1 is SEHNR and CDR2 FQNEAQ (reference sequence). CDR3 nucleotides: TGTGCCAGCAGCTTCTTCCCCGAGCGCGCTGAAGCTTTCTTT. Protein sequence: CASSFFPERAEAFF.

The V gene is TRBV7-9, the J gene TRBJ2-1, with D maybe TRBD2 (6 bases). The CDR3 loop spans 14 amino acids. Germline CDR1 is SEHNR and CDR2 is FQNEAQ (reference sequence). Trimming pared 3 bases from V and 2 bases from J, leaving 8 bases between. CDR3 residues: CASSLAGTYNEQFF. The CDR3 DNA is TGTGCCAGCAGCTTGGCGGGGACCTACAATGAGCAGTTCTTC.

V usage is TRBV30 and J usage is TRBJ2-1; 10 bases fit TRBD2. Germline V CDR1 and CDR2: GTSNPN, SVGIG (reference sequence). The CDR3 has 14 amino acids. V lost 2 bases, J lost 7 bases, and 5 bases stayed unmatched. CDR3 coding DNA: TGTGCCTGGAGTACAGCGGGAGGGATAAATGAGCAGTTCTTC. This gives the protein CAWSTAGGINEQFF.

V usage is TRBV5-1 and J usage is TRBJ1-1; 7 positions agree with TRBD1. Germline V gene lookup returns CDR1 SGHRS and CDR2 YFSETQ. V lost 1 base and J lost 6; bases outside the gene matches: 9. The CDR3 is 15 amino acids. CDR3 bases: TGCGCCAGCAGCTTGAGGGGGCGAGATAACGCTGAAGCTTTCTTT. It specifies CASSLRGRDNAEAFF.

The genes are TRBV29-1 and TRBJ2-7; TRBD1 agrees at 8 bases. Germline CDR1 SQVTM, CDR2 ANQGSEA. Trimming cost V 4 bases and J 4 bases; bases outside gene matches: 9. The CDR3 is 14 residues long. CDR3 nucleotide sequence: TGCAGCGTTGGGACACGGGACAGGCCGTACGAGCAGTACTTC. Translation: CSVGTRDRPYEQYF.

The CDR3 region has the DNA TGTGCCAGCAGCCAAGTGGCAGCGAATGGCTACACCTTC. Translated: CASSQVAANGYTF. The chain links TRBV3-1 (or the pseudogene TRBV3-2) to TRBJ1-2; D gene ambiguous. The length of the CDR3 is 13 residues. The germline V gene has CDR1 LGHDT and CDR2 YNNKEL (reference sequence). The germline V and J ends were trimmed by 1 base and 6 bases, with 9 bases remaining between them.

CDR3 nucleotides: TGTGCCAGTAGTTCCAGGACAGTTTATAATTCACCCCTCCACTTT. Translation gives CASSSRTVYNSPLHF. V and J are TRBV19 and TRBJ1-6; weak D call: TRBD1 (6 bases). V was shortened by 5 bases and J by 4 bases, with 12 bases between the two germline ends. Germline V gene sequence: CDR1 LNHDA, CDR2 SQIVND (reference sequence). The CDR3 loop spans 15 amino acids.